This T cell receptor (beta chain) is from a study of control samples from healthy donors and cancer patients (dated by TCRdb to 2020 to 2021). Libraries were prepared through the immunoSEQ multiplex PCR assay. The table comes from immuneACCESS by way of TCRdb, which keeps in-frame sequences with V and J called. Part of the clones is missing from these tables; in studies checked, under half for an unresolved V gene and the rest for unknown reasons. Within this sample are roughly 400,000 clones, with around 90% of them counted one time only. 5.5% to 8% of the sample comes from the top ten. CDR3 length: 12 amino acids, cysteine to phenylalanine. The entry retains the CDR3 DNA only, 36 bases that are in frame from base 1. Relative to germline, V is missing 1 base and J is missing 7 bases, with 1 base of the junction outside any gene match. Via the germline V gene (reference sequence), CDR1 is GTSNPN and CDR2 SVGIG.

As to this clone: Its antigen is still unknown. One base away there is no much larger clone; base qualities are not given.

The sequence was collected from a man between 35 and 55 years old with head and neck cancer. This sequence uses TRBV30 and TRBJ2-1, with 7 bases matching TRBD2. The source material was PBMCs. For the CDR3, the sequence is CAWSEAGNEQFF. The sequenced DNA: TGTGCCTGGAGTGAAGCGGGAAATGAGCAGTTCTTC.